This TCR beta chain appears in the sequencing data of a study of molecular identifiers for immune sequencing clone quantification. CDR1 and CDR2 from the germline V gene are MNHNY and SVGAGI (reference sequence). V was pared by 6 bases and J by 0 bases, with 6 bases between. The CDR3 spans 13 residues. The naive CD8 libraries originated from between roughly 18,000 and 1,100,000 sorted cells and drew on 10%, 30% or 50% RNA. CD8+CD4-CCR7+CD45RA+ sorting gave the naive CD8 T cells. TCR libraries were built in bulk with a published protocol and specific TCR primers. From the PCR reads, TCRdb called clonotypes with MiXCR, one entry per CDR3 protein. The sample has about 10,000 distinct CDR3 sequences; roughly 19% are singletons. Within the sample, this clonotype is medium-sized.

The source of this sequence is a human donor in good health. Some libraries in this study had Jurkat cell RNA spiked in. The source material was naive CD8+ T cells from blood, with Jurkat cell RNA spiked in. Stated subset: FACS-sorted CD8+CD4-CCR7+CD45RA+ naive T cells. The chain carries TRBV6-6 and TRBJ1-5; no firm D call. CDR3 residues: CASSGPSNQPQHF. The CDR3 DNA reads TGTGCCAGCAGCGGCCCTAGCAATCAGCCCCAGCATTTT.